Below, one T cell receptor beta chain is given with its context. Its antigen is undetermined. The data were taken from a study of lymphopenia after photon versus proton radiotherapy. Study results and limitations: Post-nadir diversity loss with photons came from oligoclonal expansion, particularly CD8+ Temra cells. Larger post-nadir TCR diversity loss correlated inversely with survival in deceased patients. Relative stability marked proton patients; photon patients lost diversity and naive cells. Authors raise, but do not show, better survival with proton therapy.

Data came from immunoSEQ multiplex PCR; TCRdb stores just in-frame clones and leaves some out. The sample shows about 17,000 clones, about 90% of them seen only once. The germline V gene encodes CDR1 ENHRY and CDR2 SYGVKD. The V gene lost 0 bases and the J gene lost 7 bases, with 10 bases spanning the gap. This CDR3 has 14 amino acids. This chain links TRBV10-3 with TRBJ2-1; D is possibly TRBD1 (6 bases). The sequences come from peripheral blood, collected from a patient treated with photon-based radiotherapy. This clonotype was sampled from a man between 60 and 70 years old with pancreatic cancer. The CDR3 sequence: CAISESVQGNEQFF. The CDR3 nucleotides read TGTGCCATCAGTGAGTCTGTCCAGGGGAATGAGCAGTTCTTC.